This T cell receptor (beta chain) was obtained from a study of OX40 agonist ivuxolimab in advanced cancers. Autoimmune disease history or systemic immunosuppression was exclusionary. The CDR3 is made up of 12 amino acids. From germline, CDR1 is SQVTM and CDR2 ANQGSEA. Trimming took off 4 bases at V and 1 base at J, with 7 bases between the two ends. TCRdb's copy holds only in-frame clones and misses some; the assay was immunoSEQ multiplex PCR. Of 28,000 or so clones detected, nearly 80% appear once; the ten largest clones hold around 25%. The sequencing used CD4+ or CD8+ T cells sorted from blood, collected in a trial of the OX40 agonist ivuxolimab. The origin of this receptor is an adult with an advanced solid tumor such as melanoma, head and neck, liver or kidney cancer. The chain employs TRBV29-1 and TRBJ2-5; tentatively, D is TRBD1 (6 bases). The CDR3 region has the DNA TGCAGCGTTGGACAGGCCCAAGAGACCCAGTACTTC. It encodes CSVGQAQETQYF.